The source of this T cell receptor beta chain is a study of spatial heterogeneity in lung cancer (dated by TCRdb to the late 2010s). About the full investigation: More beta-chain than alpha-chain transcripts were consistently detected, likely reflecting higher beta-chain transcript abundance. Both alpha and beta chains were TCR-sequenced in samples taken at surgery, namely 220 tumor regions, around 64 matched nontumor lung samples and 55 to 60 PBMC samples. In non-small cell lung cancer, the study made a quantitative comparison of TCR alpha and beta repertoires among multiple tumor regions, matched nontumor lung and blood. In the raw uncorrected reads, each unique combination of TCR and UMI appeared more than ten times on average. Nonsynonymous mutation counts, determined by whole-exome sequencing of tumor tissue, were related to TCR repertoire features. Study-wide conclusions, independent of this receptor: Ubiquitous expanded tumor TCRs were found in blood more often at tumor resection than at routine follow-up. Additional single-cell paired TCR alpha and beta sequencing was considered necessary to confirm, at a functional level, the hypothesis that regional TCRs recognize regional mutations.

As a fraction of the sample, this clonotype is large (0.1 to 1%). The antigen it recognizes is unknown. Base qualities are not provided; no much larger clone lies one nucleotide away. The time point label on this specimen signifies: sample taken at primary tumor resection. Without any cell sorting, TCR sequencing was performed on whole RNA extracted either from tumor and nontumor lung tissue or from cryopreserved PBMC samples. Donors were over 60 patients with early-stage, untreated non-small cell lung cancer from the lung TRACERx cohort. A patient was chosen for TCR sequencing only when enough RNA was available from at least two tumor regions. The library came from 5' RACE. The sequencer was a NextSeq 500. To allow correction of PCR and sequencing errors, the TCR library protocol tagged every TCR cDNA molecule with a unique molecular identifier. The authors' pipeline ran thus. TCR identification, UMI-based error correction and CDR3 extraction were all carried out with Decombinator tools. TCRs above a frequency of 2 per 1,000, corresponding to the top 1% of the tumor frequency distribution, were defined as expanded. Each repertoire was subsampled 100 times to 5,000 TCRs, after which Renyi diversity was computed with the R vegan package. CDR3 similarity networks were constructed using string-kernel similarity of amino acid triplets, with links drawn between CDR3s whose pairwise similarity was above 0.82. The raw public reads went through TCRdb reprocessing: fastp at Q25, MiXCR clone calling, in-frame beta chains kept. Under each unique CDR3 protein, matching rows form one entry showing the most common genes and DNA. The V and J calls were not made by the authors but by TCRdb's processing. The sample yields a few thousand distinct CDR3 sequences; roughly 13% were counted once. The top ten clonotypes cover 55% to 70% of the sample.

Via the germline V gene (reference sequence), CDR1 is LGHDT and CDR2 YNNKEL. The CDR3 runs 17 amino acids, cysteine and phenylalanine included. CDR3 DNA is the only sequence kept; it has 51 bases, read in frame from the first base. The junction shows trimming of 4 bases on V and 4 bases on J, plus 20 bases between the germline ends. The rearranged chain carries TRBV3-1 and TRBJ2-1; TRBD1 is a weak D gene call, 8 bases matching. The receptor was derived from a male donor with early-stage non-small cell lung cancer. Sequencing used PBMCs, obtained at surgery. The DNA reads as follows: TGTGCCAGCAGCCTCATGGATACAGGGGGAGGGTACAATGAGCAGTTCTTC. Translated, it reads CASSLMDTGGGYNEQFF.